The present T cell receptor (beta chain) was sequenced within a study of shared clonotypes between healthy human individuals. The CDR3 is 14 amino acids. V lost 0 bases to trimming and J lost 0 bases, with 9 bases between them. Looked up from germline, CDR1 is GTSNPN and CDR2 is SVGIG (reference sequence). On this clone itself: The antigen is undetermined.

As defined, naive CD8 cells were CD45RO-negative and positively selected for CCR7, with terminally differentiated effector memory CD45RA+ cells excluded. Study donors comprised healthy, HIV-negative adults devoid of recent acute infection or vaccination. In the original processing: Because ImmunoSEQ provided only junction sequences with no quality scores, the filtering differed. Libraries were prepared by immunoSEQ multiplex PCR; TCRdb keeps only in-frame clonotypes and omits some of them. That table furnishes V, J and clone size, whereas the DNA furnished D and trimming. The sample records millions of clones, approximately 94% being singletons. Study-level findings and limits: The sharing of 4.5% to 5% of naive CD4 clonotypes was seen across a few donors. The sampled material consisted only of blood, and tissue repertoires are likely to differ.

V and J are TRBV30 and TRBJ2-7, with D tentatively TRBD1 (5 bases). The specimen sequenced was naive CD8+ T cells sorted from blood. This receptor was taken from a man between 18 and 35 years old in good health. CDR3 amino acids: CAWSVGETSYEQYF. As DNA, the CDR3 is TGTGCCTGGAGTGTAGGGGAAACCTCCTACGAGCAGTACTTC. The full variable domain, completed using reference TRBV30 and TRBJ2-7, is SQTIHQWPATLVQPVGSPLSLECTVEGTSNPNLYWYRQAAGRGLQLLFYSVGIGQISSEVPQNLSASRPQDRQFILSSKKLLLSDSGFYLCAWSVGETSYEQYFGPGTRLTVT.